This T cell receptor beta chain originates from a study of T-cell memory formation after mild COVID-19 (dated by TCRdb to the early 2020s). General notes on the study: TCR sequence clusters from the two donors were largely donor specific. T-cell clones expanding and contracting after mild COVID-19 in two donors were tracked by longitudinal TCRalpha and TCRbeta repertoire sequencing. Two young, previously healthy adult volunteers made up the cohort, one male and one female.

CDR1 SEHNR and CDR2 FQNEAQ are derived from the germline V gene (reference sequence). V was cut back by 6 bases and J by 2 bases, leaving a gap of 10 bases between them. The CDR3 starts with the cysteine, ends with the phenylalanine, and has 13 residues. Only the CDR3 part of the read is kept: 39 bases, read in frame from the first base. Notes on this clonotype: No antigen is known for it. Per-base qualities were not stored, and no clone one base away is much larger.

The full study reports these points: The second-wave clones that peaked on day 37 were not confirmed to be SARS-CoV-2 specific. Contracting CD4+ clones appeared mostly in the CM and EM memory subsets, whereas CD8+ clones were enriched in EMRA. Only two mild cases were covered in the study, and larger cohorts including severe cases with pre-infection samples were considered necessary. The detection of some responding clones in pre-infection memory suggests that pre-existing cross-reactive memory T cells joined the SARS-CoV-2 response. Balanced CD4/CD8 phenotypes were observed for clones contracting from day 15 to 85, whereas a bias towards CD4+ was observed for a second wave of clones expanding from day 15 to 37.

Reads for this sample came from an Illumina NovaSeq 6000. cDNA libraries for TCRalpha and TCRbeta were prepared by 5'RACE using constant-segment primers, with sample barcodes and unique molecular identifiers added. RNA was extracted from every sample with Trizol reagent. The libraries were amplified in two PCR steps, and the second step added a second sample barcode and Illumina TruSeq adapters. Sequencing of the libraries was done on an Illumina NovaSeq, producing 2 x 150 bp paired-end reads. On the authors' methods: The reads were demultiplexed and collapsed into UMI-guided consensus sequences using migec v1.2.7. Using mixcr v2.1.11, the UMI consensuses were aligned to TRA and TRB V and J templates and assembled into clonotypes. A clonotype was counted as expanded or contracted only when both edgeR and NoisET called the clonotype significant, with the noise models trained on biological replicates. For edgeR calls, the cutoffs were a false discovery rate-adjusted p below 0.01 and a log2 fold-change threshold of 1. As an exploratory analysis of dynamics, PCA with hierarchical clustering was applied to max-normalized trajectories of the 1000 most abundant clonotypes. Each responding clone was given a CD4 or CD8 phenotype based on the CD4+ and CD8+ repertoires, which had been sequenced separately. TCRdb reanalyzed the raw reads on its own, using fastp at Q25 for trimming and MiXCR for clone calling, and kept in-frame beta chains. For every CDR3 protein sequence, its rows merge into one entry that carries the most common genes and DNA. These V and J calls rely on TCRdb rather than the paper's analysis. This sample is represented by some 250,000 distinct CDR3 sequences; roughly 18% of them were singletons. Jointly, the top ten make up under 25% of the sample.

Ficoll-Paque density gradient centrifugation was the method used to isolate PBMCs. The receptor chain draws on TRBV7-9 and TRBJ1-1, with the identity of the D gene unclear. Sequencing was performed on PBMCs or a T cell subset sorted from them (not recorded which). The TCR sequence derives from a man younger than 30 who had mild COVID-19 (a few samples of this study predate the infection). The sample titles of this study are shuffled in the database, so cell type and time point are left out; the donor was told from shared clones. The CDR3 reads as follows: CASRLPGNTEAFF. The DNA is TGTGCCAGCAGGTTACCAGGTAACACTGAAGCTTTCTTT. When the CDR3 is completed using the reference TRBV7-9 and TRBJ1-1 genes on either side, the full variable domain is DTGVSQNPRHKITKRGQNVTFRCDPISEHNRLYWYRQTLGQGPEFLTYFQNEAQLEKSRLLSDRFSAERPKGSFSTLEIQRTEQGDSAMYLCASRLPGNTEAFFGQGTRLTVV.